This T cell receptor (beta chain) was recorded in a study of control samples from healthy donors and cancer patients. The protocol was immunoSEQ multiplex PCR, while the TCRdb copy is restricted to in-frame clones and leaves out a portion. The data hold roughly 130,000 clones, with 91% observed a single time. CDR1 WNHNN and CDR2 SYGVQD come from the germline V gene (reference sequence). The CDR3 is made up of 16 amino acids. Trimming took 5 bases from V and 9 from J; bases not matched to a gene: 16. Specimen: blood. The receptor was derived from a man younger than 35 in good health. The chain combines TRBV10-1 with TRBJ1-1; 9 bases match TRBD1. The CDR3 region is CASSLPPTGGGRKAFF. The CDR3 coding sequence is TGCGCCAGCAGTCTCCCCCCGACAGGGGGTGGACGCAAAGCTTTCTTT.